Shown below are 27 T cell receptor beta chains from a single sample sequenced in a study of regulatory T cells in long-lasting Graves disease. Through Arm-PCR of CDR3 regions and iRepertoire HTBI primers, TCR beta libraries were built. TCRdb fed the multiplex PCR reads into MiXCR, producing one record per CDR3 protein. The table shows 400,000 or so distinct CDR3 sequences, with more than 20% occurring only once. The time point here: persistent/refractory GD, antithyroid drugs over 5 years with positive TRAb. PBMC RNA served as the TCR library source. The sample in question was peripheral blood mononuclear cells (PBMCs), obtained when the disease was refractory, from a patient treated with antithyroid drugs. The receptors were gathered from a female donor with Graves disease.

The table lists this clonotype with a few counts. This rearrangement joins TRBV29-1 to TRBJ2-7; TRBD2 aligns across 9 bases. The germline V gene has CDR1 SQVTM and CDR2 ANQGSEA. Trimming cost V 7 bases and J 6 bases; bases outside gene matches: 7. The CDR3 consists of 12 residues. CDR3 DNA sequence: TGCAGCGGTCTGGGCGGGGGGGGCGAGCAGTACTTC. Translated: CSGLGGGGEQYF.

This chain joins TRBV12-3 or TRBV12-4 and TRBJ2-1; perhaps TRBD2 as D (6 bases). The length of the CDR3 is 15 residues. The V gene lost 6 bases and the J gene lost 1 base, with 13 bases spanning the gap. CDR3 in DNA: TGTGCCAGCAGCCATACTAGCCCATCCTACAATGAGCAGTTCTTC. Translating it yields CASSHTSPSYNEQFF.

This clonotype appeared a few times. The V gene is TRBV6-9, the J gene TRBJ2-1; 11 nucleotides match TRBD2. Per germline, CDR1 MNHGY and CDR2 SVAAGI. The CDR3 runs to 18 residues. V lost 2 bases to trimming and J lost 5 bases; unmatched junction nucleotides: 11. The CDR3 DNA reads as TGTGCCAGCAGTTATGAACTAGCGGGAGTTCTGGGGGACAATGAGCAGTTCTTC. Its translation is CASSYELAGVLGDNEQFF.

This CDR3 reads CASKDRNTGELFF. CDR3 nucleotides: TGCGCCAGCAAGGACAGGAACACCGGGGAGCTGTTTTTT. This chain joins TRBV5-1 and TRBJ2-2, with D possibly matching TRBD1 (6 bases). Germline V CDR1 and CDR2: SGHRS, YFSETQ. The CDR3 loop spans 13 amino acids. The V and J ends lost 6 bases and 1 base respectively, with 7 bases between them.

The rearrangement joins TRBV28 to TRBJ2-3; D unclear. The V end was cut by 10 bases, the J end by 2 bases, with 22 bases between. Germline V gives CDR1 MDHEN, CDR2 SYDVKM. The CDR3 runs to 16 residues. In nucleotides, the CDR3 is TGTGCCACAGCCGACCTCCTAGACCCAACCACAGATACGCAGTATTTT. It yields the protein CATADLLDPTTDTQYF. The whole variable domain, remainder taken from reference TRBV28 and TRBJ2-3, is DVKVTQSSRYLVKRTGEKVFLECVQDMDHENMFWYRQDPGLGLRLIYFSYDVKMKEKGDIPEGYSVSREKKERFSLILESASTNQTSMYLCATADLLDPTTDTQYFGPGTRLTVL.

The sample holds many counts of this clonotype. This chain links TRBV27 with TRBJ1-6, with D uncertain. CDR1 MNHEY and CDR2 SMNVEV come from the germline V gene (reference sequence). The CDR3 has 13 residues. Trimming removed 5 bases from V and 9 bases from J, with 11 bases in between. CDR3 in DNA: TGTGCCAGCAGTCTCGTAGGAGGTTCACCCCTCCACTTT. Protein product: CASSLVGGSPLHF.

The genes are TRBV6-1 and TRBJ2-5, with D unclear. This CDR3 region has 14 residues. Germline V gene lookup returns CDR1 MNHNS and CDR2 SASEGT. V lost 6 bases to trimming and J lost 5 bases, with 16 bases between them. The CDR3 here is CASSLPGEGETQYF. DNA of the CDR3: TGTGCCAGCAGCCTACCCGGTGAAGGGGAGACCCAGTACTTC.

This clonotype was observed many times. The rearrangement joins TRBV20-1 to TRBJ2-2, with no clear D. CDR1 is DFQATT and CDR2 is SNEGSKA in the germline V gene (reference sequence). V was clipped by 3 bases and J by 4 bases, with 6 bases between them. The CDR3 has 12 residues. The CDR3 DNA reads as TGCAGTGCTAGGGGTCTCACCGGGGAGCTGTTTTTT. This gives the protein CSARGLTGELFF.

The J gene is TRBJ2-7, the V gene TRBV5-5; D not resolved. V lost 3 bases and J 0 bases, leaving 7 bases between the germline ends. The CDR3 has 13 amino acids. Germline CDR1 and CDR2: SGHKS and YYEKEE (reference sequence). In nucleotides, the CDR3 is TGTGCCAGCAGCTGGACCCTCTCCTACGAGCAGTACTTC. As protein: CASSWTLSYEQYF.

The rearrangement uses TRBV29-1 and TRBJ2-5, with D possibly being TRBD1 (7 bases). Germline lookup yields CDR1 SQVTM and CDR2 ANQGSEA. The CDR3 spans 15 residues. Between the trimmed V and J ends, which lost 2 bases and 4 bases, there was a span of 17 bases. The chain's CDR3 is CSVENGPRGVETQYF. The CDR3 coding sequence is TGCAGCGTTGAAAATGGGCCCAGGGGGGTAGAGACCCAGTACTTC.

The gene calls are TRBV30 and TRBJ1-2; 8 bases match TRBD1. Looked up from germline, CDR1 is GTSNPN and CDR2 is SVGIG (reference sequence). J was trimmed by 7 bases and V by 6 bases; bases with no gene match: 10. The CDR3 is 13 amino acids. The CDR3 reads CACGPGTGVGYTF. In DNA form, the CDR3 reads TGTGCCTGCGGGCCTGGGACAGGTGTTGGCTACACCTTC.

This clonotype was detected a few times. The V and J genes are TRBV11-2 and TRBJ2-7; 13 positions match TRBD2. CDR1 SGHAT and CDR2 FQNNGV come from the germline V gene. The CDR3 consists of 18 residues. The trim removed 5 bases at V and 6 bases at J, leaving 16 bases unmatched. The CDR3 sequence: CASSRGLAGSALRREQYF. The CDR3 DNA sequence: TGTGCCAGCAGCCGGGGACTAGCGGGATCGGCTCTACGGCGCGAGCAGTACTTC. The variable domain in full, with the rest retrieved from reference TRBV11-2 and TRBJ2-7, is EAGVAQSPRYKIIEKRQSVAFWCNPISGHATLYWYQQILGQGPKLLIQFQNNGVVDDSQLPKDRFSAERLKGVDSTLKIQPAKLEDSAVYLCASSRGLAGSALRREQYFGPGTRLTVT.

The chain uses TRBV29-1 and TRBJ2-5; TRBD2 agrees at 7 bases. The CDR3 loop spans 12 amino acids. The germline V gene encodes CDR1 SQVTM and CDR2 ANQGSEA. V lost 4 bases to trimming and J lost 3 bases; unmatched junction nucleotides: 2. CDR3 loop: CSVGGGEETQYF. Here the CDR3 DNA reads TGCAGCGTTGGTGGGGGGGAAGAGACCCAGTACTTC.

Concerning this clonotype: The junction does not match germline at one end; this may be a read error. The genes are TRBV9 and TRBJ1-4; the D is unclear. From germline, CDR1 is SGDLS and CDR2 YYNGEE. The CDR3 has 15 amino acids. The CDR3 protein is CASSASGGTNKKLFF. The CDR3 DNA reads TGTGCCAGCAGCGCATCAGGAGGAACTAATAAAAAACTGTTTTTT.

This clonotype was recorded many times. The V and J genes are TRBV12-3 or TRBV12-4 and TRBJ1-3; 8 nucleotides agree with TRBD1. V was clipped by 5 bases and J by 1 base; unmatched bases: 4. The CDR3 consists of 15 residues. CDR3 bases: TGTGCCAGCAGTCTGGACAGGGTGTCTGGAAACACCATATATTTT. Amino acid sequence: CASSLDRVSGNTIYF.

With respect to this clonotype: A much larger clone lies a single base off, so this may be a read error. The chain employs TRBV12-3 or TRBV12-4 and TRBJ2-2; perhaps TRBD2 as D (6 bases). The CDR3 extends over 15 amino acids. The CDR3 sequence is CASSLWGRNTGGLFF. The CDR3 DNA follows: TGTGCCAGCAGTTTATGGGGGAGGAACACCGGGGGGCTGTTTTTT.

This clonotype showed up many times. The V call is TRBV6-5, the J call TRBJ1-1; D is unresolved. Germline V gives CDR1 MNHEY, CDR2 SVGAGI. Trimming shortened V by 0 bases and J by 2 bases, and 7 bases separated the two germline ends. The CDR3 consists of 14 residues. The CDR3 DNA reads TGTGCCAGCAGTTACTCGTCATCAAACACTGAAGCTTTCTTT. Translated: CASSYSSSNTEAFF.

This rearrangement joins TRBV19 to TRBJ1-2, with a weak D call TRBD1 (6 bases). CDR3 length: 16 residues. Deletions cut 3 bases from V and 4 bases from J, with 18 bases between. Germline V gene sequence: CDR1 LNHDA, CDR2 SQIVND (reference sequence). CDR3 DNA: TGTGCCAGTAGTATCCCCCTAGGGGGGGCGAGCTATGGCTACACCTTC. As protein: CASSIPLGGASYGYTF.

This clonotype appeared a few times. The CDR3 sequence is CASSLDPGVAYEQYF. The CDR3 bases are TGTGCCAGCAGCCTCGACCCGGGGGTCGCCTACGAGCAGTACTTC. This chain joins TRBV7-2 and TRBJ2-7; TRBD2 is a possible D gene (6 bases). V lost 5 bases, J lost 2 bases, and 16 bases lay in between. There are 15 residues in the CDR3. Germline V lookup: CDR1 SGHTA, CDR2 FQGNSA.

The rearrangement links TRBV5-5 to TRBJ2-7; D unclear. The germline V gene has CDR1 SGHKS and CDR2 YYEKEE (reference sequence). Trimming removed 4 bases from V and 3 bases from J, with 11 bases in between. The CDR3 extends over 13 amino acids. The CDR3 sequence is CASSPADYYEQYF. CDR3 in DNA: TGTGCCAGCAGCCCAGCAGATTACTACGAGCAGTACTTC.

This clonotype was counted ten times or more. The chain has TRBV6-1 and TRBJ2-5; D is perhaps TRBD1 (6 bases). The CDR3 contains 16 residues. The germline gives CDR1 MNHNS, CDR2 SASEGT. The V end lost 5 bases, the J end lost 0 bases, and 16 bases lay between the germline ends. The CDR3 loop is CASSTGDWTDQETQYF. DNA of the CDR3: TGTGCCAGCAGTACGGGCGACTGGACAGACCAAGAGACCCAGTACTTC.

This clonotype came up many times. The V gene is TRBV2, the J gene TRBJ1-1; 11 positions agree with TRBD1. The CDR3 is 15 residues long. Germline-derived CDR1 and CDR2 are SNHLY and FYNNEI. With V trimmed by 1 base and J by 6 bases, 4 bases remained unmatched. CDR3 bases: TGTGCCAGCAGTGAAGGGGGACAGGGGGGTGCTGAAGCTTTCTTT. Protein sequence: CASSEGGQGGAEAFF.

The chain links TRBV6-1 to TRBJ2-7; 16 bases match TRBD2. The germline V gene has CDR1 MNHNS and CDR2 SASEGT. J lost 9 bases, V lost 6 bases, and 17 bases had no gene match. This CDR3 comprises 18 residues. CDR3 region: CASRGDRSGTSGRGVQYF. The CDR3 nucleotides read TGTGCCAGCAGGGGGGACAGGTCCGGGACTAGCGGGAGGGGAGTGCAGTACTTC.

This sequence joins TRBV30 and TRBJ1-3; no reliable D call. V was shortened by 4 bases and J by 4 bases, with 8 bases between the two germline ends. This CDR3 has 12 amino acids. Per the germline V gene, CDR1 is GTSNPN and CDR2 is SVGIG (reference sequence). The CDR3 region is CAWKGGGNTIYF. The CDR3 coding sequence is TGTGCCTGGAAGGGCGGCGGAAACACCATATATTTT.

The V gene is TRBV7-2, the J gene TRBJ2-3; no reliable D call. This CDR3 comprises 14 residues. In germline, CDR1 is SGHTA, CDR2 FQGNSA. Trimming removed 5 bases from V and 0 bases from J, with 9 bases in between. CDR3 sequence (DNA): TGTGCCAGCAGCACCGAACTTAGCACAGATACGCAGTATTTT. Protein: CASSTELSTDTQYF.

This chain uses TRBV5-6 with TRBJ1-5, with D uncertain. V was clipped by 1 base and J by 3 bases, with 11 bases between them. CDR3 length: 15 amino acids. Germline loops: CDR1 SGHDT, CDR2 YYEEEE. CDR3 protein: CASSLRGPNNQPQHF. The CDR3 DNA reads TGTGCCAGCAGCTTGCGAGGACCAAACAATCAGCCCCAGCATTTT. Together with reference TRBV5-6 and TRBJ1-5, the CDR3 gives the full variable domain: DAGVTQSPTHLIKTRGQQVTLRCSPKSGHDTVSWYQQALGQGPQFIFQYYEEEERQRGNFPDRFSGHQFPNYSSELNVNALLLGDSALYLCASSLRGPNNQPQHFGDGTRLSIL.

V and J are TRBV20-1 and TRBJ2-2, with D possibly TRBD1 on 5 matching bases. The CDR3 has 12 amino acids. Germline V gene sequence: CDR1 DFQATT, CDR2 SNEGSKA (reference sequence). Trimming removed 7 bases at V and 6 bases at J, with 12 bases between. This CDR3 is CSVQGGAGELFF. CDR3 DNA sequence: TGCAGTGTTCAGGGTGGGGCCGGGGAGCTGTTTTTT.